What follows are 18 T cell receptor beta chains derived from one specimen sequenced in a study of T-cell reconstitution after alpha-beta-depleted transplantation in children. TCRbeta library construction was performed incorporating unique molecular identifiers. TCRdb analysed the PCR reads with MiXCR anew, one entry per CDR3 protein. This sample has fewer than 1 million distinct CDR3 sequences, with roughly 15% found just once. The specimen was PBMCs, mostly from graft donor cells, collected 360 days after TCRalphabeta/CD19-depleted stem cell transplant. The receptors originated from a male patient younger than 18 who had a stem cell transplant for acute lymphoblastic leukemia, so the T cells may come from the graft donor.

The V call is TRBV20-1, the J call TRBJ2-2, with D perhaps matching TRBD1 (5 bases). V lost 4 bases to trimming and J lost 0 bases, with 12 bases between them. The CDR3 totals 15 residues. Germline V gene sequence: CDR1 DFQATT, CDR2 SNEGSKA (reference sequence). CDR3 residues: CSATGNHANTGELFF. CDR3 nucleotide sequence: TGCAGTGCTACAGGGAATCACGCGAACACCGGGGAGCTGTTTTTT.

The chain carries TRBV4-1 and TRBJ2-5; D remains unclear. V was cut by 1 base and J by 6 bases, with 12 bases left in between. Germline-derived CDR1 and CDR2 are MGHRA and YSYEKL. This CDR3 spans 14 amino acids. Here the CDR3 DNA reads TGCGCCAGCAGCCAAGGACACGCAGGAAAGACCCAGTACTTC. Translated: CASSQGHAGKTQYF.

V is TRBV7-9 and J is TRBJ2-7, with D perhaps assigned TRBD1 or TRBD2 (6 bases each). The CDR3 is 15 residues long. Germline assignment: CDR1 SEHNR and CDR2 FQNEAQ (reference sequence). Deletions cut 6 bases from V and 2 bases from J, with 17 bases between. Here the CDR3 reads CASRSLGGSTYEQYF. CDR3 sequence (DNA): TGTGCCAGCAGGTCCCTGGGGGGCTCTACCTACGAGCAGTACTTC.

This chain joins TRBV7-9 and TRBJ2-7; a weak D match, TRBD2 (5 bases). V gave up 5 bases and J gave up 1 base, with 15 bases separating them. Per germline, CDR1 SEHNR and CDR2 FQNEAQ (reference sequence). The CDR3 contains 15 residues. The chain's CDR3 is CASSPVGEWSYEQYF. The DNA for the CDR3 is TGTGCCAGCAGCCCCGTCGGGGAGTGGTCCTACGAGCAGTACTTC.

The rearrangement links TRBV29-1 to TRBJ2-1; 10 bases align to TRBD2. CDR1 is SQVTM, CDR2 ANQGSEA, per germline. The CDR3 contains 13 residues. Trimming at V came to 6 bases and at J to 7 bases, leaving 6 bases not matched to a gene. The CDR3 nucleotides are TGCAGCGTATGGGGGACTAGCGAAAATGAGCAGTTCTTC. This translates into CSVWGTSENEQFF.

This clonotype was found a few times. The gene calls are TRBV18 and TRBJ2-7, with D perhaps given as TRBD1 or TRBD2 (5 bases each). From germline, CDR1 is KGHSH and CDR2 LQKENI. The CDR3 has 14 residues. Deletions cut 0 bases from V and 3 bases from J, with 9 bases between. The CDR3 reads CASSPPVGGYEQYF. The CDR3 bases are TGTGCCAGCTCACCACCGGTTGGGGGCTACGAGCAGTACTTC.

This clonotype was found a few times. The chain combines TRBV5-1 with TRBJ2-4, with TRBD2 matching 8 bases. CDR3 length: 14 residues. Per the germline V gene, CDR1 is SGHRS and CDR2 is YFSETQ. Unmatched junction bases numbered 7, after V lost 3 bases and J lost 8 bases. CDR3 coding DNA: TGCGCCAGCAGCTCTGGACTAGCAAGATACATTCAGTACTTC. Its translation is CASSSGLARYIQYF.

This clonotype was observed a few times. This chain uses TRBV6-1 with TRBJ2-7; 9 nucleotides agree with TRBD1. The CDR3 contains 14 residues. Trimming cost V 5 bases and J 3 bases; bases outside gene matches: 5. The germline gives CDR1 MNHNS, CDR2 SASEGT. The CDR3 loop reads CASSRTGANYEQYF. In nucleotides, the CDR3 is TGTGCCAGCAGTCGGACAGGGGCAAACTACGAGCAGTACTTC.

This clonotype was seen ten or more times. The genes are TRBV28 and TRBJ2-1, with a possible D match to TRBD2 (6 bases). Germline V lookup: CDR1 MDHEN, CDR2 SYDVKM. The CDR3 totals 15 residues. V gave up 6 bases and J gave up 0 bases, with 12 bases separating them. The CDR3 DNA is TGTGCCAGCAGCCGACTAGTCCTCTCCTACAATGAGCAGTTCTTC. Translating it yields CASSRLVLSYNEQFF.

This clonotype was detected only a few times. V and J are TRBV14 and TRBJ2-1, with a possible D match to TRBD1 (5 bases). This CDR3 contains 16 residues. Germline V gene data show CDR1 as SGHDN and CDR2 as FVKESK. V was trimmed by 3 bases and J by 0 bases, leaving 12 bases between them. The CDR3 region has the DNA TGTGCCAGCAGCCAGACCTCAGGGATCTCCTACAATGAGCAGTTCTTC. Translated, it gives CASSQTSGISYNEQFF.

The chain uses TRBV7-9 and TRBJ2-7; 8 nucleotides agree with TRBD2. Trimming removed 8 bases from V and 0 bases from J; junction bases left unmatched: 15. The CDR3 runs 17 residues. Germline V gene data show CDR1 as SEHNR and CDR2 as FQNEAQ (reference sequence). CDR3 protein: CASLAEGAGVSSYEQYF. In DNA, the CDR3 is TGTGCCAGCTTAGCCGAGGGAGCGGGGGTGAGCTCCTACGAGCAGTACTTC.

There are a few counts of this clonotype. This chain links TRBV5-1 with TRBJ1-2; the D gene is possibly TRBD1 (6 bases). The V end was cut by 4 bases, the J end by 5 bases, with 15 bases between. This CDR3 has 14 amino acids. Germline assignment: CDR1 SGHRS and CDR2 YFSETQ. The DNA of the CDR3 is TGCGCCAGCAGCCCCGGACAGAACCGATATGGCTACACCTTC. Translating gives CASSPGQNRYGYTF.

This clonotype was observed a handful of times. This chain joins TRBV5-1 and TRBJ2-2; either TRBD1 or TRBD2 may fit D (6 bases each). The length of the CDR3 is 16 residues. The germline V gene has CDR1 SGHRS and CDR2 YFSETQ. The V end was cut by 1 base, the J end by 3 bases, with 13 bases between. The CDR3 DNA follows: TGCGCCAGCAGCTTGAGGCGGGACATCCACACCGGGGAGCTGTTTTTT. Its protein is CASSLRRDIHTGELFF.

The rearrangement links TRBV10-3 to TRBJ1-1; 12 bases align to TRBD1. The ends lost 6 bases at V and 3 bases at J; junction bases unmatched: 11. CDR1 and CDR2 (germline): ENHRY, SYGVKD. This CDR3 contains 17 residues. The CDR3, as DNA: TGTGCCATCAGCGATAGGGACAGGGGGCCCCTCGACACTGAAGCTTTCTTT. Translation: CAISDRDRGPLDTEAFF.

This clonotype occurred a few times. The V gene is TRBV2, the J gene TRBJ2-7; 7 bases are a match to TRBD2. Germline values: CDR1 SNHLY, CDR2 FYNNEI. The CDR3 consists of 14 residues. J lost 7 bases, V lost 4 bases, and 10 bases had no gene match. CDR3 bases: TGTGCCAGCAGTGTCAGACTAGCTTCGACTGAGCAGTACTTC. Translating gives CASSVRLASTEQYF.

This clonotype was found a few times. V and J are TRBV30 and TRBJ1-3, with D tentatively TRBD1 (6 bases). Germline lookup yields CDR1 GTSNPN and CDR2 SVGIG (reference sequence). The V gene lost 0 bases and the J gene lost 11 bases, with 14 bases spanning the gap. The CDR3 is 13 amino acids. The chain's CDR3 is CAWSVLGGLPIYF. The DNA of the CDR3 is TGTGCCTGGAGTGTACTCGGGGGGCTCCCCATATATTTT.

The rearrangement links TRBV5-1 to TRBJ2-7, with 14 positions matching TRBD2. From germline, CDR1 is SGHRS and CDR2 YFSETQ. The trim removed 7 bases at V and 0 bases at J, leaving 9 bases unmatched. The length of the CDR3 is 17 residues. Written as DNA, the CDR3 is TGCGCCAGCGCACGGACTAGCGGGAGGACGAGCTCCTACGAGCAGTACTTC. Protein product: CASARTSGRTSSYEQYF.

This clonotype has more than one count but fewer than ten. The chain recombines TRBV5-1 with TRBJ1-5; D unclear. Germline CDR1 is SGHRS and CDR2 is YFSETQ. V was trimmed by 5 bases and J by 3 bases, leaving 12 bases between them. This CDR3 comprises 14 residues. In DNA, the CDR3 is TGCGCCAGCAGGGCCCACAGTTACAATCAGCCCCAGCATTTT. Its protein is CASRAHSYNQPQHF.